Listed below are T cell receptor beta chains from one sample, sequenced in a study of early T cells in non-severe SARS-CoV-2 infection. TCRdb itself ran the 5' RACE reads through MiXCR, one entry per CDR3 protein. The sample has 65,000 to 85,000 distinct CDR3 sequences; around a tenth are singletons. Sample: whole blood. The receptors derive from an adult who was a healthcare worker with PCR-confirmed SARS-CoV-2 infection or an uninfected control (not recorded which). CDR3s include the opening cysteine and the closing phenylalanine or tryptophan. Fields, in order: clone size, D gene, CDR3 length, J gene, V gene, CDR3 DNA, CDR3 protein. The D gene is left open where the match is weak. Expanded clones are given a class, and other clones once, few, many or no size at all.

>many|TRBD2|17|TRBJ2-3|TRBV4-1
TGCGCCAGCAGCCAGTCGGGACTAGCGATGGGCACAGATACGCAGTATTTT
CASSQSGLAMGTDTQYF
>many|NA|13|TRBJ2-3|TRBV5-5
TGTGCCAGCAGCTTGGTGGGGAGGGATACGCAGTATTTT
CASSLVGRDTQYF
>many|TRBD1|13|TRBJ2-5|TRBV2
TGTGCCAGCGGGACAGGGGGCGCGGAGACCCAGTACTTC
CASGTGGAETQYF
>many|NA|16|TRBJ1-5|TRBV6-5
TGTGCCAGCCGAGTTACGGCGGGGGCCCCCAATCAGCCCCAGCATTTT
CASRVTAGAPNQPQHF
>few|NA|13|TRBJ2-7|TRBV7-9
TGTGCCAGCAGCGCCAGGGAAAGGAACGAGCAGTACTTC
CASSARERNEQYF
>NA|NA|13|TRBJ1-1|TRBV3-1
TGTGCCAGCAGCCAAGGAACAGGGATAAAAGCTTTCTTT
CASSQGTGIKAFF
>many|NA|12|TRBJ2-5|TRBV29-1
TGCAGCGTCGGACAGCAACAAGAGACCCAGTACTTC
CSVGQQQETQYF
>many|TRBD2|15|TRBJ2-2|TRBV27
TGTGCCAGCAGTGGATATGGGAGGGCCTTCGGGGAGCTGTTTTTT
CASSGYGRAFGELFF
>many|NA|15|TRBJ1-5|TRBV2
TGTGCCAGCAGTGGGAGGTCAGGGGTTAATCAGCCCCAGCATTTT
CASSGRSGVNQPQHF
>many|TRBD1|14|TRBJ2-4|TRBV6-6
TGTGCCAGCAGAAAGGGACAGGGCCTAAACATTCAGTACTTC
CASRKGQGLNIQYF
>many|NA|13|TRBJ2-5|TRBV18
TGTGCCAGCTCACCGACGACACAAGAGACCCAGTACTTC
CASSPTTQETQYF
>NA|NA|13|TRBJ2-4|TRBV30
TGTGCCTGGAGTTACGGCAGCAAAAACATTCAGTACTTC
CAWSYGSKNIQYF
>many|NA|15|TRBJ2-2|TRBV7-9
TGTGCCAGCATCTTCCGGGGCGTCGGACACGGGGAGCTGTTTTTT
CASIFRGVGHGELFF
>few|NA|11|TRBJ1-1|TRBV2
TGTGCCAGCAGTGAAAAGACTGAAGCTTTCTTT
CASSEKTEAFF
>many|NA|14|TRBJ1-2|TRBV9
TGTGCCAGCAGCGTAGGCACGGGAACCTATGGCTACACCTTC
CASSVGTGTYGYTF
>many|NA|13|TRBJ2-3|TRBV7-3
TGTGCCAGCAGCTCCGGGACCCAAGATACGCAGTATTTT
CASSSGTQDTQYF
>many|NA|12|TRBJ1-1|TRBV30
TGTGCCTGGGACAGGAGGGCGACTGAAGCTTTCTTT
CAWDRRATEAFF
>many|NA|17|TRBJ1-4|TRBV4-1
TGCGCCAGCAGCCAAAACCCCTCGACAGGCACTAATGAAAAACTGTTTTTT
CASSQNPSTGTNEKLFF
>many|NA|17|TRBJ1-5|TRBV12-3/TRBV12-4
TGTGCCAGCACCCCCCCAGCGTATCAGGTTAGCAATCAGCCCCAGCATTTT
CASTPPAYQVSNQPQHF
>NA|NA|15|TRBJ2-2|TRBV12-3/TRBV12-4
TGTGCCAGCAGTCCTAGACTAGGAGGCACCGGGGAGCTGTTTTTT
CASSPRLGGTGELFF
>many|TRBD1|12|TRBJ2-7|TRBV7-9
TGTGCCAGCAGCTCGGGAACAGGGGGCCAGTACTTC
CASSSGTGGQYF
>medium-sized|TRBD2|16|TRBJ2-2|TRBV20-1
TGCAGTGCTAGAGAGGGACTAGCGGGAGACACCGGGGAGCTGTTTTTT
CSAREGLAGDTGELFF
>many|NA|13|TRBJ2-2|TRBV6-6
TGTGCCAGCTCCGTGGCGAACACCGGGGAGCTGTTTTTT
CASSVANTGELFF
>NA|NA|13|TRBJ2-7|TRBV11-2
TGTGCCAGCAGCTTCCACCAGGGGCGCGAGCAGTACTTC
CASSFHQGREQYF
>many|NA|17|TRBJ2-5|TRBV7-8
TGTGCCAGCAGCTCAATCCTAGCAGACCCTGCAACCGAGACCCAGTACTTC
CASSSILADPATETQYF
>many|NA|17|TRBJ1-1|TRBV14
TGTGCCAGCAGCCAAGATCGTAACATGAGATTAAACACTGAAGCTTTCTTT
CASSQDRNMRLNTEAFF
>NA|NA|15|TRBJ1-4|TRBV21-1
TGTGCCAGCAGCAGAAGACCCAGGGGTAATGAAAAACTGTTTTTT
CASSRRPRGNEKLFF
>NA|NA|16|TRBJ2-7|TRBV9
TGTGCCAGCAGCCGGGCGCGTCACGCACAGCTGGACGAGCAGTACTTC
CASSRARHAQLDEQYF
>once|TRBD2|19|TRBJ2-7|TRBV4-1
TGCGCCAGCAGCCATACGGGACTAGCGGGATTAAAAGGCCCCTACGAGCAGTACTTC
CASSHTGLAGLKGPYEQYF
>few|NA|11|TRBJ2-7|TRBV10-2
TGCGCCAGCAGTGAGATGGGGAAGCAGTACTTC
CASSEMGKQYF
>many|NA|15|TRBJ1-1|TRBV20-1
TGCAGTGCTAGAGTTAGCGGTCTCAGGGACACTGAAGCTTTCTTT
CSARVSGLRDTEAFF
>many|NA|14|TRBJ1-2|TRBV5-1
TGCGCCAGCGGGGAGGGGTTTGCTAACTATGGCTACACCTTC
CASGEGFANYGYTF
>NA|NA|14|TRBJ2-5|TRBV7-9
TGTGCCAGCAGCGCTAATGCAGGGGAGGGGACCCAGTACTTC
CASSANAGEGTQYF
>many|NA|14|TRBJ1-1|TRBV29-1
TGCAGCGTCCTGCTTCAGGGGCGGAACACTGAAGCTTTCTTT
CSVLLQGRNTEAFF
>NA|TRBD1|15|TRBJ2-1|TRBV7-3
TGTGCCAGCAGCCTCGTTGGACAGGGTTTCAATGAGCAGTTCTTC
CASSLVGQGFNEQFF
>many|TRBD2|16|TRBJ2-1|TRBV5-1
TGCGCCAGCAGCTTGCGACTAGCGGGAGGTGACAATGAGCAGTTCTTC
CASSLRLAGGDNEQFF
>few|NA|13|TRBJ2-5|TRBV6-2/TRBV6-3
TGTGCCAGCAGTCACGTCCCTCGACGGACCCAGTACTTC
CASSHVPRRTQYF
>few|TRBD2|15|TRBJ2-7|TRBV19
TGTGCCAGTAGTACTCGGACTAGCGGGAAAGGCGAGCAGTACTTC
CASSTRTSGKGEQYF
>NA|TRBD1|13|TRBJ2-7|TRBV20-1
TGCAGTGCTGAAGGACAGGGACCCTACGAGCAGTACTTC
CSAEGQGPYEQYF
>NA|TRBD1|16|TRBJ1-1|TRBV6-5
TGTGCCAGCAGTTTCAGGACAGGCGAGGGGAACACTGAAGCTTTCTTT
CASSFRTGEGNTEAFF
>many|NA|15|TRBJ1-5|TRBV12-3/TRBV12-4
TGTGCCAGCAGTTCCCGCCGGGAGTCTAATCAGCCCCAGCATTTT
CASSSRRESNQPQHF
>NA|TRBD1|15|TRBJ2-7|TRBV10-3
TGTGCCATCAGTGACTCGGGACAGGGGACCTACGAGCAGTACTTC
CAISDSGQGTYEQYF
>many|TRBD1|12|TRBJ2-5|TRBV5-4
TGTGCCATACCGGGACAGGGAGAGACCCAGTACTTC
CAIPGQGETQYF
>many|NA|14|TRBJ2-3|TRBV10-2
TGCGCCAGCAGTGACACAGGAGCTACAGATACGCAGTATTTT
CASSDTGATDTQYF
>NA|NA|14|TRBJ2-5|TRBV9
TGTGCCAGCACCGCTCCAGGAAAAGAAGAGACCCAGTACTTC
CASTAPGKEETQYF
>once|NA|14|TRBJ2-2|TRBV20-1
TGCAGTGCTAGGCAGGGGAAGAACACCGGGGAGCTGTTTTTT
CSARQGKNTGELFF